This TCR beta chain is from a study of monozygotic twins with inflammatory bowel disease. Study-wide results and limits: Results did not support any single strong IBD-associated signal or clonotype.

The germline V gene encodes CDR1 DFQATT and CDR2 SNEGSKA (reference sequence). The CDR3 is made up of 13 amino acids. TCRdb reprocessed the 5' RACE reads and stores each CDR3 protein as one record, lacking DNA. The listing contains under 200,000 distinct CDR3 sequences. A word on this clonotype: Its antigen is unidentified.

The sample was blood. The receptor was derived from a human donor with ulcerative colitis or Crohn's disease, or a healthy co-twin of an affected twin (not recorded which). This rearrangement joins TRBV20-1 to TRBJ2-1; the D call from TCRdb, TRBD2, cannot be confirmed without DNA. This chain's CDR3 is CSAGTSGYNEQFF.